The 7 T cell receptor beta chains below were found in one sample sequenced in a study of T cell changes during pregnancy in multiple sclerosis. The repertoire was sequenced with immunoSEQ multiplex PCR; TCRdb's copy has only in-frame clones and lacks some. The sample lists about 59,000 clones; roughly 92% were seen once. Specimen: peripheral blood, collected in the third trimester of pregnancy. Receptors originate from a female donor in good health, enrolled as a control in a pregnancy study.

V is TRBV10-3 and J is TRBJ1-2, with 8 positions matching TRBD1. Per germline, CDR1 ENHRY and CDR2 SYGVKD. The CDR3 is 14 residues long. V dropped 6 bases and J dropped 3; count of bases not matched to a gene: 6. The CDR3 DNA sequence: TGTGCCATCAGCGTAGACAGGGGAGACTATGGCTACACCTTC. Translated, it gives CAISVDRGDYGYTF.

This chain joins TRBV15 and TRBJ2-1; D is possibly TRBD2 (6 bases). The V end lost 3 bases, the J end lost 4 bases, and 7 bases lay between the germline ends. This CDR3 spans 13 amino acids. Looked up from germline, CDR1 is LNHNV and CDR2 is YYDKDF (reference sequence). The chain's CDR3 is CATSSSGYNEQFF. The CDR3 DNA is TGTGCCACCAGCAGTAGCGGTTACAATGAGCAGTTCTTC. Full variable domain (rest looked up from reference TRBV15 and TRBJ2-1): DAMVIQNPRYQVTQFGKPVTLSCSQTLNHNVMYWYQQKSSQAPKLLFHYYDKDFNNEADTPDNFQSRRPNTSFCFLDIRSPGLGDTAMYLCATSSSGYNEQFFGPGTRLTVL.

The V and J genes are TRBV7-2 and TRBJ2-3; 11 bases line up with TRBD2. Germline loops: CDR1 SGHTA, CDR2 FQGNSA. The CDR3 runs 17 residues. Trimming removed 5 bases from V and 4 bases from J; junction bases left unmatched: 11. CDR3 sequence reads: CASSPLLAGGRADTQYF. The CDR3 DNA reads as TGTGCCAGCAGCCCACTCCTAGCGGGGGGCCGGGCAGATACGCAGTATTTT.

The V and J genes are TRBV5-5 and TRBJ1-2; TRBD1 matches at 7 bases. The CDR3 is 13 amino acids. CDR1 SGHKS and CDR2 YYEKEE come from the germline V gene (reference sequence). Trimming at V came to 4 bases and at J to 6 bases, leaving 6 bases not matched to a gene. The CDR3 sequence: CASSRAQGNGYTF. CDR3 in DNA: TGTGCCAGCAGCCGGGCACAGGGGAATGGCTACACCTTC. Drawing the rest from reference TRBV5-5 and TRBJ1-2, the complete variable domain is DAGVTQSPTHLIKTRGQQVTLRCSPISGHKSVSWYQQVLGQGPQFIFQYYEKEERGRGNFPDRFSARQFPNYSSELNVNALLLGDSALYLCASSRAQGNGYTFGSGTRLTVV.

The chain employs TRBV5-5 and TRBJ2-7; the match to TRBD2 covers 7 bases. The CDR3 contains 11 residues. V gave up 3 bases and J gave up 6 bases; unmatched junction bases: 0. CDR1 SGHKS and CDR2 YYEKEE come from the germline V gene (reference sequence). The CDR3 coding sequence is TGTGCCAGCAGCTGGGGGGGCGAGCAGTACTTC. Residues: CASSWGGEQYF.

The rearrangement links TRBV30 to TRBJ1-2, with TRBD1 as a possible D gene (5 bases). Germline V CDR1 and CDR2: GTSNPN, SVGIG (reference sequence). Deletions cut 1 base from V and 5 bases from J, with 20 bases between. The CDR3 consists of 16 residues. CDR3 loop: CAWSESPGALWYGYTF. The CDR3 coding sequence is TGTGCCTGGAGTGAATCCCCTGGGGCACTGTGGTATGGCTACACCTTC.

This chain links TRBV5-1 with TRBJ2-1, with 9 nucleotides matching TRBD1. Germline V lookup: CDR1 SGHRS, CDR2 YFSETQ. The CDR3 loop spans 16 amino acids. V gave up 6 bases and J gave up 2 bases; unmatched junction bases: 9. The DNA of the CDR3 is TGCGCCAGCAACGTCCATGGACAGGGGACCTACAATGAGCAGTTCTTC. This translates into CASNVHGQGTYNEQFF.